Listed below are T cell receptor beta chains from one sample, sequenced in a study of T cell repertoires in cytomegalovirus infection. No cognate antigen is known for these TCRs. One entry per CDR3 protein results from TCRdb running MiXCR on the reads. The sample contains some 480,000 distinct CDR3 sequences, roughly a third of which appear only once. Source: cultured PBMCs, taken from culture after CMV antigen stimulation. These receptors were taken from a human donor in good health (CMV status not recorded). Some clones in this sample may be carry-over from other donors' samples. CDR3s include the opening cysteine and the closing phenylalanine or tryptophan. A D gene is named only where the DNA matches it firmly. Clone size is shown for a subset of rows, as once, few, many or a class of expanded clone.

v_call	clone_size	j_call	d_call	cdr3_nt	cdr3_aa
TRBV6-5	few	TRBJ1-1	-	TGTGCCAGCAGTTACTCAGTCGGGGTGAACACTGAAGCTTTCTTT	CASSYSVGVNTEAFF
TRBV7-3	-	TRBJ1-1	-	TGTGCCAGCAGCTCCTTAGGGGAAGGGTCCACTGAAGCTTTCTTT	CASSSLGEGSTEAFF
TRBV4-3	-	TRBJ1-4	-	TGCGCCAGCAGCCAAGATCGACAGCTTAATGAAAAACTGTTTTTT	CASSQDRQLNEKLFF
TRBV11-2	-	TRBJ1-4	-	TGTGCCAGCAGCAGGCCGGGGGGGCAGGGAGGTGAAAAACTGTTTTTT	CASSRPGGQGGEKLFF
TRBV27	-	TRBJ1-4	-	TGTGCCAGCAGTTTATACAGGGACCTGAAACAACTGTTTTTT	CASSLYRDLKQLFF
TRBV19	-	TRBJ2-1	-	TGTGCCAGTAGTTTCAACGGACCACTCAATGAGCAGTTCTTC	CASSFNGPLNEQFF
TRBV7-8	many	TRBJ1-4	-	TGTGCCAGCAGCTTAGATCGGGGGACTAATGAAAAACTGTTTTTT	CASSLDRGTNEKLFF
TRBV19	-	TRBJ2-1	TRBD1	TGTGCCAGTAGGGCACAGGGGGCCTACAATGAGCAGTTCTTC	CASRAQGAYNEQFF
TRBV6-1	-	TRBJ1-2	-	TGTGCCAGCAGTGATACAGTCATAAGGAATGGCTACACCTTC	CASSDTVIRNGYTF
TRBV10-3	-	TRBJ2-5	-	TGTGCCATCAGGAAAGGGACCGTGGAGACCCAGTACTTC	CAIRKGTVETQYF
TRBV4-1	-	TRBJ2-3	-	TGCGCCAGCAGCCAAGATCTCCCCCGGGGGACCGTCACAGATACGCAGTATTTT	CASSQDLPRGTVTDTQYF
TRBV18	few	TRBJ2-2	-	TGTGCCAGCTCACGGGGAGCCCCGAACACCGGGGAGCTGTTTTTT	CASSRGAPNTGELFF
TRBV5-6	few	TRBJ2-1	-	TGTGCCAGCAGCTGCAGGGATTGTCCCTCCTACAATGAGCAGTTCTTC	CASSCRDCPSYNEQFF
TRBV12-3/TRBV12-4	few	TRBJ2-2	-	TGTGCCAGCAGTTTAGCCAACCGACAGAACACCGGGGAGCTGTTTTTT	CASSLANRQNTGELFF
TRBV7-2	many	TRBJ1-6	TRBD1	TGTGCCAGCAGCTTCGACAGGGGTAATTCACCCCTCCACTTT	CASSFDRGNSPLHF
TRBV7-6	-	TRBJ2-4	TRBD1	TGTGCCGGGTTAGACAGGGTCAAAAACATTCAGTACTTC	CAGLDRVKNIQYF
TRBV6-1	few	TRBJ2-3	TRBD2	TGTGCCAGCAATCCCCTAGCGGGGAGCACAGATACGCAGTATTTT	CASNPLAGSTDTQYF
TRBV3-1	few	TRBJ1-2	-	TGTGCCAGCAGCCGGGGTATGGGCGACTATGGCTACACCTTC	CASSRGMGDYGYTF
TRBV24-1	few	TRBJ1-5	-	TGTGCCACCAGTGCGTCCCTTATAACCGGCGGGGGGCCCCAGCATTTT	CATSASLITGGGPQHF
TRBV5-4	-	TRBJ1-6	-	TGTGCCAGCAGACAGGTTTATAATTCACCCCTCCACTTT	CASRQVYNSPLHF
TRBV20-1	-	TRBJ1-1	-	TGCAGTGCTAGTAGCGGGGGAAGCGACACTGAAGCTTTCTTT	CSASSGGSDTEAFF
TRBV7-8	many	TRBJ2-7	TRBD2	TGTGCCAGCAGCTTCGGGACTAGCGGGAGTTACTACGAGCAGTACTTC	CASSFGTSGSYYEQYF
TRBV19	-	TRBJ1-1	-	TGTGCCAGTAGTCGTGGCAGGGGCCCGCCGAACACTGAAGCTTTCTTT	CASSRGRGPPNTEAFF
TRBV7-6	many	TRBJ2-2	-	TGTGCCAGCAGCTTCCTTTTGACAGTGTCGAACACCGGGGAGCTGTTTTTT	CASSFLLTVSNTGELFF
TRBV11-2	-	TRBJ2-7	-	TGTGCCAGCAGCTTAGATTTGGCTAGCGCGACACCTTACGAGCAGTACTTC	CASSLDLASATPYEQYF
TRBV6-2/TRBV6-3	-	TRBJ2-3	-	TGTGCCAGCAGTTACGCGATCAAGCGGGCCTACCATACGCAGTATTTT	CASSYAIKRAYHTQYF
TRBV7-9	many	TRBJ1-5	TRBD1	TGTGCCAGCAGCTTATCGACAGGGAGCCCCCAGCATTTT	CASSLSTGSPQHF
TRBV30	-	TRBJ1-1	-	TGTGCCTGGAGTGGTAGCGCACCGAACACTGAAGCTTTCTTT	CAWSGSAPNTEAFF
TRBV24-1	-	TRBJ2-1	-	TGTGCCACCAGTGATGGCCCGTGGAATGAGCAGTTCTTC	CATSDGPWNEQFF
TRBV19	few	TRBJ2-7	-	TGTGCCAGTAGTAGCCAGCGGAGCTCCTACGAGCAGTACTTC	CASSSQRSSYEQYF
TRBV2	few	TRBJ2-1	-	TGTGCCAGCAGTCAGGACGATAATGAGCAGTTCTTC	CASSQDDNEQFF
TRBV13	-	TRBJ2-1	-	TGTGCCAGCAGCTTAGTAGGGGTCCCCAATGAGCAGTTCTTC	CASSLVGVPNEQFF
TRBV7-8	many	TRBJ2-7	-	TGTGCCAGCAGCTTCAACAAGGGGAGCTACGAGCAGTACTTC	CASSFNKGSYEQYF
TRBV11-3	-	TRBJ2-2	-	TGTGCCAGCAGCCCACGGACTACCGGGGCCGGGGAGCTGTTTTTT	CASSPRTTGAGELFF
TRBV9	few	TRBJ2-7	-	TGTGCCAGCAGCGTAGTTGCTAGCGACTCCTACGAGCAGTACTTC	CASSVVASDSYEQYF
TRBV7-2	-	TRBJ2-4	TRBD2	TGTGCCAGCAGGGAGCGGGGGCCCAAAAACATTCAGTACTTC	CASRERGPKNIQYF
TRBV7-2	few	TRBJ2-1	-	TGTGCCAGCAGCTTGTACAGGGAGGATGAGCAGTTCTTC	CASSLYREDEQFF
TRBV28	few	TRBJ1-2	-	TGTGCCAGCAGTCCGAGGACAGATAACTATGGCTACACCTTC	CASSPRTDNYGYTF
TRBV24-1	few	TRBJ2-1	TRBD2	TGTGCCACCCAAGGACTAGCGGCCAACGGGGAGCAGTTCTTC	CATQGLAANGEQFF
TRBV27	-	TRBJ2-6	-	TGTGCCAGCAGTTCCGTTTTCCCTTCTGGGGCCAACGTCCTGACTTTC	CASSSVFPSGANVLTF
TRBV7-6	-	TRBJ1-1	-	TGTGCCAGCAGCTTAAGGCCGAGTTTCGCTTTCTTT	CASSLRPSFAFF
TRBV10-3	-	TRBJ1-3	TRBD1	TGTGCCCTTAGGACAGGGGGCTCTGGAAACACCATATATTTT	CALRTGGSGNTIYF
TRBV7-2	many	TRBJ2-3	TRBD2	TGTGCCAGCAGCTTAGGACTAGCGGGAAACCGCCATACGCAGTATTTT	CASSLGLAGNRHTQYF
TRBV9	-	TRBJ2-3	-	TGTGCCAGCAGCGCCTTCAGAGGAGGAGGGACTCATACGCAGTATTTT	CASSAFRGGGTHTQYF
TRBV9	many	TRBJ2-1	-	TGTGCCAGCAGCCCCTGGCCGAGGAGCTCCTACAATGAGCAGTTCTTC	CASSPWPRSSYNEQFF
TRBV7-8	many	TRBJ2-5	TRBD2	TGTGCCAGCAGCGGGACTAGCGGGAGTACGGGAGAGACCCAGTACTTC	CASSGTSGSTGETQYF
TRBV25-1	few	TRBJ2-7	TRBD1	TGTGCCAGCAGAAAGTCCGGGACAGGGAGGTGGGAGCAGTACTTC	CASRKSGTGRWEQYF
TRBV6-6	-	TRBJ2-5	-	TGTGCCAGCAGTTACTCGAGGGGGGGCATTCGACCGACCCAGTACTTC	CASSYSRGGIRPTQYF
TRBV7-6	few	TRBJ2-2	TRBD2	TGTGCCAGCAGCCTACCCTTGAGAGCGGGAGAGGACACCGGGGAGCTGTTTTTT	CASSLPLRAGEDTGELFF
TRBV19	-	TRBJ2-2	-	TGTGCCAGTAGTCCGGCAGGTAACACCGGGGAGCTGTTTTTT	CASSPAGNTGELFF
TRBV19	few	TRBJ2-1	TRBD2	TGTGCCAGTAGGGGGACTAGCGGGAGCGCCTCCTACAATGAGCAGTTCTTC	CASRGTSGSASYNEQFF
TRBV7-9	few	TRBJ1-1	-	TGTGCCAGCAGCTTTAATTCGGGAACTGAAGCTTTCTTT	CASSFNSGTEAFF
TRBV12-3/TRBV12-4	few	TRBJ1-1	-	TGTGCCAGCAACCCTAGGGGGTCGGGCACTGAAGCTTTCTTT	CASNPRGSGTEAFF